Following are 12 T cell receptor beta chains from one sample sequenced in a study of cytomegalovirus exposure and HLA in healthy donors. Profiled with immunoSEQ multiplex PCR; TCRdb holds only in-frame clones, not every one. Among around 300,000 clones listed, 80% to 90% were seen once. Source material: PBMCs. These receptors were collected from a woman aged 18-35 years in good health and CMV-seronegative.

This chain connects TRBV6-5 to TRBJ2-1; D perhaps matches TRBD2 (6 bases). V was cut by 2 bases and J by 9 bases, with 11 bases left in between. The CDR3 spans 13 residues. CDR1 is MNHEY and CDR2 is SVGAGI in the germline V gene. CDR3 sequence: CASSYPEGTEQFF. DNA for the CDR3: TGTGCCAGCAGTTACCCGGAGGGGACTGAGCAGTTCTTC.

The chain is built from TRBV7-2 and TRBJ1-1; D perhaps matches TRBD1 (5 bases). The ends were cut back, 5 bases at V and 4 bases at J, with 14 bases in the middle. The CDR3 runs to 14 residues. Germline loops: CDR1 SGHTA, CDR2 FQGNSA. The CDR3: CASSPSTGGTEAFF. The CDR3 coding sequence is TGTGCCAGCAGCCCAAGTACGGGGGGCACTGAAGCTTTCTTT.

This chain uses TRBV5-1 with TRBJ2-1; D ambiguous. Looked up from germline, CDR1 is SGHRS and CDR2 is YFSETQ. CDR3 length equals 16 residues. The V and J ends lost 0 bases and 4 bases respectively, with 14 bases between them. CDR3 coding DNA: TGCGCCAGCAGCTTGGATCACTCGATCGTGTACAATGAGCAGTTCTTC. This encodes CASSLDHSIVYNEQFF.

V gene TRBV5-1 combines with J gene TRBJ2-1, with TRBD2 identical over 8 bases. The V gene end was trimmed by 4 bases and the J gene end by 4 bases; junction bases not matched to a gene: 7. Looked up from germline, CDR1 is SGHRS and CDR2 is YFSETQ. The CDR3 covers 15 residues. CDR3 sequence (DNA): TGCGCCAGCAGCACCGGGGGGGCGGATTACAATGAGCAGTTCTTC. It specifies CASSTGGADYNEQFF. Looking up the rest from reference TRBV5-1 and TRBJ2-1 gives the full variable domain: KAGVTQTPRYLIKTRGQQVTLSCSPISGHRSVSWYQQTPGQGLQFLFEYFSETQRNKGNFPGRFSGRQFSNSRSEMNVSTLELGDSALYLCASSTGGADYNEQFFGPGTRLTVL.

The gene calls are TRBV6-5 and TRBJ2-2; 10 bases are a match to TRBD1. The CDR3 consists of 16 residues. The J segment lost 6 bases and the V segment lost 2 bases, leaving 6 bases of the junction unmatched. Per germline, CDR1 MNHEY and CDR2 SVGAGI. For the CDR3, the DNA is TGTGCCAGCAGTTACGGAGGGACAGGGGCGGCCGGGGAGCTGTTTTTT. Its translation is CASSYGGTGAAGELFF.

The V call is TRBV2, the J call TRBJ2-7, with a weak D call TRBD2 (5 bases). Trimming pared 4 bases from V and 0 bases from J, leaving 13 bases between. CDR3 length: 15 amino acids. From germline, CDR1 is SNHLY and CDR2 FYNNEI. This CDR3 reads CASSGHPGNSYEQYF. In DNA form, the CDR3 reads TGTGCCAGCAGTGGACACCCCGGGAACTCCTACGAGCAGTACTTC.

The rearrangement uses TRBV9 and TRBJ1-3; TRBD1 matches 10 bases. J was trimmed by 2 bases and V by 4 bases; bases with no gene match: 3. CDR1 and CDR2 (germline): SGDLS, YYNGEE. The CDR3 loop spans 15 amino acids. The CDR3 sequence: CASSPGTGAGNTIYF. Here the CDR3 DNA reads TGTGCCAGCAGCCCGGGGACAGGGGCTGGAAACACCATATATTTT.

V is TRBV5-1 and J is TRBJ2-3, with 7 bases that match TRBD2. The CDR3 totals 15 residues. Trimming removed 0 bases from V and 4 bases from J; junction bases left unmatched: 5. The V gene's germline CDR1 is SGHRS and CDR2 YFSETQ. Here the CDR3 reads CASSLAPGRADTQYF. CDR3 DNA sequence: TGCGCCAGCAGCTTGGCTCCAGGGAGGGCAGATACGCAGTATTTT.

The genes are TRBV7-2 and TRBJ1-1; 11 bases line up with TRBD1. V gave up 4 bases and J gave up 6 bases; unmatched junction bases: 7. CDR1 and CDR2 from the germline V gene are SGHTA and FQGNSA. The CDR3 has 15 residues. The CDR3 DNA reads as TGTGCCAGCAGCTCCCGGGACAGGGGGATCGCTGAAGCTTTCTTT. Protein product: CASSSRDRGIAEAFF.

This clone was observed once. CDR3 in DNA: TGTGCCAGCAGCCGAGGGCGGGGCGAGACCCAGTACTTC. Its translation: CASSRGRGETQYF. The rearrangement joins TRBV5-6 to TRBJ2-5; tentative D call: TRBD2 (6 bases). The CDR3 extends over 13 amino acids. The germline gives CDR1 SGHDT, CDR2 YYEEEE. Between the trimmed V and J ends, which lost 4 bases and 5 bases, there was a span of 12 bases. Filled out from reference TRBV5-6 and TRBJ2-5, the complete variable domain reads DAGVTQSPTHLIKTRGQQVTLRCSPKSGHDTVSWYQQALGQGPQFIFQYYEEEERQRGNFPDRFSGHQFPNYSSELNVNALLLGDSALYLCASSRGRGETQYFGPGTRLLVL.

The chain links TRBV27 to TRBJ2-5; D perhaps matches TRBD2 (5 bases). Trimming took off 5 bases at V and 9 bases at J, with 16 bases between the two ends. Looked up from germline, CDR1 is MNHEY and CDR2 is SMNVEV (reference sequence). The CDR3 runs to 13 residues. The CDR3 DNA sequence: TGTGCCAGCAGTACACGCATCGGGGATCCCCAGTACTTC. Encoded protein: CASSTRIGDPQYF.

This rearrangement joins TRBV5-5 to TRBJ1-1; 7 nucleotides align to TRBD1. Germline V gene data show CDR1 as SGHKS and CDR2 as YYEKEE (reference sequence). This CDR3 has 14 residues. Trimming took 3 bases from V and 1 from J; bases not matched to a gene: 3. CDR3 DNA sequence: TGTGCCAGCAGCTGGGACAGAAAGAACACTGAAGCTTTCTTT. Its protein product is CASSWDRKNTEAFF.